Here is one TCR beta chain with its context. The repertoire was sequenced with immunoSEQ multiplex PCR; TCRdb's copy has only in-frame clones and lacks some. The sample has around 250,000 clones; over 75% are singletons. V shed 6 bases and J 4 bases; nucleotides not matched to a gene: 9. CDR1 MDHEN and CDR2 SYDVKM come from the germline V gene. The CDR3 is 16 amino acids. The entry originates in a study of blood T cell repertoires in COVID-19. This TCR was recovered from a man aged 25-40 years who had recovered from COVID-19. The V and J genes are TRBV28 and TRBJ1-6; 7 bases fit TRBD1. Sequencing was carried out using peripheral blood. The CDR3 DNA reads TGTGCCAGCAGGGGGTGGGACAGCGTTTATAATTCACCCCTCCACTTT. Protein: CASRGWDSVYNSPLHF.